Below, 14 T cell receptor beta chains from the same sample are listed, as sequenced in a study of shared clonotypes between healthy human individuals. Method: immunoSEQ multiplex PCR; TCRdb's copy keeps in-frame clones and lacks some. Of around 2.1 million clones listed, around 95% are singletons. The sample comprised naive CD4+ T cells sorted from blood. Specified subset: CD45RA+ positively selected. The receptors were gathered from a man aged 18 to 30 in good health.

The V gene is TRBV5-6, the J gene TRBJ2-3; 11 positions agree with TRBD2. The CDR3 runs 15 residues. The germline V gene has CDR1 SGHDT and CDR2 YYEEEE. The ends lost 3 bases at V and 8 bases at J; junction bases unmatched: 8. The CDR3 DNA reads TGTGCCAGCAGCTCCTGGGGACTAGCGGCGACTACGCAGTATTTT. Translation gives CASSSWGLAATTQYF. Supplemented by reference TRBV5-6 and TRBJ2-3, the full variable domain reads DAGVTQSPTHLIKTRGQQVTLRCSPKSGHDTVSWYQQALGQGPQFIFQYYEEEERQRGNFPDRFSGHQFPNYSSELNVNALLLGDSALYLCASSSWGLAATTQYFGPGTRLTVL.

This chain joins TRBV27 and TRBJ2-3; the match to TRBD2 covers 8 bases. The junction had 8 bases not matched to a gene; V was cut back by 7 bases and J by 5 bases. There are 14 residues in the CDR3. The germline CDR1 and CDR2 sequences are MNHEY and SMNVEV (reference sequence). CDR3 sequence: CASKTSGERDTQYF. CDR3 bases: TGTGCCAGCAAAACTAGCGGAGAGAGAGATACGCAGTATTTT.

The V gene is TRBV4-1, the J gene TRBJ2-3, with TRBD2 identical over 7 bases. This CDR3 region has 15 residues. Germline values: CDR1 MGHRA, CDR2 YSYEKL. V shed 8 bases and J 4 bases; nucleotides not matched to a gene: 12. The DNA for the CDR3 is TGCGCCAGCGGCGGGAGCGGGGCCACCTCAGATACGCAGTATTTT. Translation gives CASGGSGATSDTQYF.

Only one count was recorded for this clone. The chain has TRBV27 and TRBJ1-1; no clear D. Trimming pared 0 bases from V and 10 bases from J, leaving 12 bases between. CDR1 is MNHEY, CDR2 SMNVEV, per germline (reference sequence). This CDR3 has 13 residues. Written as DNA, the CDR3 is TGTGCCAGCAGTTTATCAGGGTCACATATAGCTTTCTTT. Translating gives CASSLSGSHIAFF.

This clone was seen a single time. J is TRBJ2-3 and V is TRBV29-1, with 7 bases that match TRBD2. Germline V gene lookup returns CDR1 SQVTM and CDR2 ANQGSEA. After removal of 6 bases from V and 9 bases from J, the junction contained 15 bases not matched to a gene. The CDR3 is made up of 14 amino acids. CDR3: CSVRSGNPQITQYF. The CDR3 DNA reads as TGCAGCGTCAGAAGCGGGAATCCACAGATAACGCAGTATTTT.

The chain has TRBV9 and TRBJ2-5; D tentatively fits TRBD1 or TRBD2 (5 bases each). CDR1 and CDR2 from the germline V gene are SGDLS and YYNGEE. V was shortened by 0 bases and J by 1 base, with 13 bases between the two germline ends. The CDR3 contains 16 residues. CDR3 amino acids: CASSVVRGRCQETQYF. CDR3 bases: TGTGCCAGCAGCGTAGTGAGGGGTCGGTGCCAAGAGACCCAGTACTTC.

In the case of this clone: Other nucleotide sequences in the sample specify the same CDR3. This chain uses TRBV28 with TRBJ1-5; 8 bases agree with TRBD1. The CDR3 is 14 amino acids. Germline CDR1 reads MDHEN; CDR2 reads SYDVKM. The junction had 3 bases not matched to a gene; V was cut back by 5 bases and J by 3 bases. Written as DNA, the CDR3 is TGTGCCAGCAGTAGGACAGGGAACAATCAGCCCCAGCATTTT. It translates to CASSRTGNNQPQHF.

This clone has just one count. The V and J genes are TRBV19 and TRBJ1-6; a possible D gene is TRBD1 (5 bases). Germline CDR1 is LNHDA and CDR2 is SQIVND (reference sequence). CDR3 length equals 16 residues. The V gene lost 9 bases and the J gene lost 8 bases, with 23 bases spanning the gap. DNA for the CDR3: TGTGCCAGAGGCCTTAAGACCGGGACGGTGGATTCACCCCTCCACTTT. Translated, it gives CARGLKTGTVDSPLHF. The variable domain in full, with the rest retrieved from reference TRBV19 and TRBJ1-6, is DGGITQSPKYLFRKEGQNVTLSCEQNLNHDAMYWYRQDPGQGLRLIYYSQIVNDFQKGDIAEGYSVSREKKESFPLTVTSAQKNPTAFYLCARGLKTGTVDSPLHFGNGTRLTVT.

The genes are TRBV6-6 and TRBJ1-2, with D uncertain. The CDR3 totals 14 residues. Trimming removed 8 bases from V and 7 bases from J, with 20 bases in between. The germline V gene encodes CDR1 MNHNY and CDR2 SVGAGI (reference sequence). CDR3 residues: CASSPLEGIGGYTF. CDR3 nucleotide sequence: TGTGCCAGCTCCCCGTTAGAGGGAATAGGTGGCTACACCTTC.

The genes are TRBV29-1 and TRBJ2-3; 9 bases agree with TRBD2. Germline lookup yields CDR1 SQVTM and CDR2 ANQGSEA. The CDR3 is made up of 14 amino acids. Trimming at V came to 1 base and at J to 3 bases, leaving 2 bases not matched to a gene. The CDR3 coding sequence is TGCAGCGTTGAAGGGGCGGGGGGGACAGATACGCAGTATTTT. Translation gives CSVEGAGGTDTQYF.

J is TRBJ2-1 and V is TRBV7-9; 14 positions agree with TRBD2. Unmatched junction bases numbered 8, after V lost 3 bases and J lost 7 bases. The germline V gene encodes CDR1 SEHNR and CDR2 FQNEAQ (reference sequence). The CDR3 covers 17 residues. The CDR3: CASSFLPGLAGANEQFF. Here the CDR3 DNA reads TGTGCCAGCAGCTTTCTCCCGGGACTAGCGGGAGCAAATGAGCAGTTCTTC.

V usage is TRBV7-9 and J usage is TRBJ2-3, with 12 bases fitting TRBD2. From germline, CDR1 is SEHNR and CDR2 FQNEAQ (reference sequence). The V and J ends lost 5 bases and 5 bases, in that order; junction bases with no gene match: 14. This CDR3 is 18 amino acids long. This chain's CDR3 is CASSVLRPSGGEEDTQYF. The CDR3 region has the DNA TGTGCCAGCAGCGTGCTCCGGCCTAGCGGGGGGGAGGAAGATACGCAGTATTTT.

Written as DNA, the CDR3 is TGTGCCAGCAGACTGGACGGCTTGATCCCCTATGGCTACACCTTC. It encodes CASRLDGLIPYGYTF. This chain uses TRBV5-4 with TRBJ1-2; D gene unclear. This CDR3 has 15 amino acids. Germline V gene lookup returns CDR1 SGHNT and CDR2 YYREEE (reference sequence). V was shortened by 5 bases and J by 4 bases, with 18 bases between the two germline ends. Together with reference TRBV5-4 and TRBJ1-2, the CDR3 gives the full variable domain: ETGVTQSPTHLIKTRGQQVTLRCSSQSGHNTVSWYQQALGQGPQFIFQYYREEENGRGNFPPRFSGLQFPNYSSELNVNALELDDSALYLCASRLDGLIPYGYTFGSGTRLTVV.

This clone turned up a few times. The rearrangement links TRBV7-9 to TRBJ1-4; D might be TRBD1 (5 bases). Germline V gene lookup returns CDR1 SEHNR and CDR2 FQNEAQ (reference sequence). CDR3 length: 13 residues. Trimming stripped 2 bases from V and 7 bases from J, with 8 bases between. The CDR3 reads CASSLMQGEKLFF. CDR3 bases: TGTGCCAGCAGCTTAATGCAGGGTGAAAAACTGTTTTTT.